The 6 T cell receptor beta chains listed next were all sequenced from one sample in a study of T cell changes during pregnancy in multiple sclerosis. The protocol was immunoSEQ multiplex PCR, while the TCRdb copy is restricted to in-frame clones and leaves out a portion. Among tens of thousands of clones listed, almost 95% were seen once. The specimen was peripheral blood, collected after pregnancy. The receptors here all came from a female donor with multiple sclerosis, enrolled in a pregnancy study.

In nucleotides, the CDR3 is TGTGCCTGGAGTGTTGAGGGTTCAAAGACCCAGTACTTC. Encoded protein: CAWSVEGSKTQYF. This rearrangement joins TRBV30 to TRBJ2-5; D perhaps matches TRBD2 (5 bases). Per germline, CDR1 GTSNPN and CDR2 SVGIG (reference sequence). V shed 0 bases and J shed 6 bases, with 11 bases lying between them. The CDR3 has 13 amino acids.

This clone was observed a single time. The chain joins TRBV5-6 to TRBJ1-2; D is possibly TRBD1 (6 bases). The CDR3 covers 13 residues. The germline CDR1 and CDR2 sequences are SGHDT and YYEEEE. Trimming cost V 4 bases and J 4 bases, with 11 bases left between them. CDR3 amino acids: CASSAQGGYGYTF. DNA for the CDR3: TGTGCCAGCAGCGCCCAAGGGGGCTATGGCTACACCTTC.

The CDR3 spells CASSFPLSRETQYF. For the CDR3, the DNA is TGTGCCAGCAGCTTCCCCCTCTCCCGGGAGACCCAGTACTTC. The chain has TRBV7-2 and TRBJ2-5; D remains ambiguous. Germline CDR1 SGHTA, CDR2 FQGNSA. The V gene lost 3 bases and the J gene lost 5 bases, with 13 bases spanning the gap. The CDR3 covers 14 residues.

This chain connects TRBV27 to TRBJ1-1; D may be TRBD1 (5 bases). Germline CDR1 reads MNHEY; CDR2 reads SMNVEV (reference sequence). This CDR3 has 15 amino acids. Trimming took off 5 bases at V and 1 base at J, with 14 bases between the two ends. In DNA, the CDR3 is TGTGCCAGCAGTCCCAATCAGGGAAAGAACACTGAAGCTTTCTTT. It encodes CASSPNQGKNTEAFF.

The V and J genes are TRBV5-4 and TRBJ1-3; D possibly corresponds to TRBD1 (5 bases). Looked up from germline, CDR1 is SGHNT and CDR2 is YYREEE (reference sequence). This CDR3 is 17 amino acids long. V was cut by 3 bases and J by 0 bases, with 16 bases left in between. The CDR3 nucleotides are TGTGCCAGCAGCTCCATGGGACTGTCAACCTCTGGAAACACCATATATTTT. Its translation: CASSSMGLSTSGNTIYF.

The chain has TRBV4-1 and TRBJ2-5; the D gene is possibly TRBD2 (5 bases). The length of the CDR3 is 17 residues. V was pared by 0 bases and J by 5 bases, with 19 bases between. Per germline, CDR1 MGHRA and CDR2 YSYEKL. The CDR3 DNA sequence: TGCGCCAGCAGCCAAGATTTGGCTACTAGTGATCTGGAGACCCAGTACTTC. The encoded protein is CASSQDLATSDLETQYF.